This T cell receptor beta chain derives from a study of molecular identifiers for immune sequencing clone quantification. One entry per CDR3 protein, called by TCRdb with MiXCR from the PCR reads. The sample lists over 600,000 distinct CDR3 sequences; about 20% were seen once. This clonotype has a count of ten or more. The CDR3 sequence is 14 residues long. The J segment lost 5 bases and the V segment lost 1 base, leaving 5 bases of the junction unmatched. Germline lookup yields CDR1 DFQATT and CDR2 SNEGSKA (reference sequence). The V call is TRBV20-1, the J call TRBJ2-7, with 10 bases aligning to TRBD2. This clonotype originated in a human donor in good health. Some libraries in this study had Jurkat cell RNA spiked in. Sequences were obtained from naive CD8+ T cells from blood, with Jurkat cell RNA spiked in. The subset here: FACS-sorted CD8+CD4-CCR7+CD45RA+ naive T cells. CDR3 bases: TGCAGTGCTAGAGTAACTAGCGGGAACCACGAGCAGTACTTC. It codes for CSARVTSGNHEQYF.